Sequencing of this T cell receptor beta chain was carried out in a study of blood T cell repertoires in COVID-19 (dated by TCRdb to 2020 to 2021). General notes on the study: Samples covering the acute and convalescent phases of COVID-19 were provided by collaborators in the United States, Italy and Spain. The dataset comprised deeply sampled blood TCRbeta repertoires from subjects exposed to, actively infected with, or recovered from COVID-19. The prospective study material was composed of cDNA or gDNA derived from T cells, B-cell-depleted T cells, or PBMCs. A de-identified subject ID, COVID-19 status, age in years and sex were almost always included in the sample metadata. The samples were drawn from the first 160 participants of the ongoing ImmuneRACE study and from 1,254 subjects provided by 6 global collaborators. Where HLA class I and class II types were available, the types were taken from metadata supplied by the sample provider, not from assay-based typing. The repertoires were released in a freely available public database meant as a resource for research on the immune response to SARS-CoV-2. Broad study findings and their caveats: The amount of clinical and demographic metadata varied by source and participant and was provided uncurated.

Note on this clone: Its specific antigen is unknown. The sample holds no much larger clone one base away, and base qualities are not on file.

The CDR3 runs 15 residues from the cysteine to the phenylalanine. Left in the record is the CDR3 DNA by itself, 45 bases read in frame from the first base. The germline V gene specifies SGHVS as CDR1 and FNYEAQ as CDR2. V and J lose 5 bases and 3 bases, and a span of 16 bases separates them. One collaborating source in Seattle enrolled patients during active infection and followed them longitudinally through the course of disease. The collaborating institutions used their own protocols to collect whole blood in K2EDTA tubes. For TCRbeta analysis, collaborators shipped samples as frozen whole blood, isolated PBMCs, or DNA extracted from either of those sample types. TCRbeta CDR3 regions were amplified from genomic DNA using the immunoSEQ Assay, a bias-controlled multiplex PCR. Concerning the study's data processing: Nucleated cell counts per sample were estimated from amplification of reference gene primers within the assay. To quantify the absolute abundance of each unique TCRbeta CDR3 rearrangement, sequence reads were collapsed and filtered. Productive Simpson clonality was computed per sample as the square root of Simpson's diversity index over productive rearrangements. TCRdb carries this immuneACCESS record with in-frame sequences only. Its versions omit some clonotypes, under half of them owing to an unresolved V gene in the studies checked, with the rest unexplained. The D gene and trimming were derived from the DNA, and the V and J assignments and clone size from that table. The sample table shows 350,000 to 400,000 clones, and 75% to 90% are seen once. Just over 7% of the sample goes to the ten largest clones.

This sequence uses TRBV7-6 and TRBJ1-2; matching of 6 bases hints at TRBD1 as the D gene. This sequence originates from a woman aged 55-69 years with COVID-19, enrolled during active disease. The sample comprised peripheral blood. The DNA reads TGTGCCAGCAGCCCGACAGGTCCCAGGGACTATGGCTACACCTTC. This translates into CASSPTGPRDYGYTF.